The entry below gives a single TCR beta chain sequence along with its context. Its antigen is unknown. CDR1 is MDHEN and CDR2 is SYDVKM in the germline V gene. Trimming at V came to 6 bases and at J to 6 bases, leaving 10 bases not matched to a gene. This CDR3 contains 15 residues. Sequencing was performed with immunoSEQ multiplex PCR; in TCRdb, only in-frame clones are kept and a portion is missing. The table lists millions of clones, around 95% of them singletons. The data originate from a study of shared clonotypes between healthy human individuals. Findings and caveats of the study: Tissues were not sampled, only blood, and their repertoires likely differ. The four-donor shared clonotypes exceeded non-shared clonotypes in generation probability, with non-shared ones scoring lower.

Sequencing input: naive CD4+ T cells sorted from blood. Subset here: CD45RA+ positively selected. J is TRBJ1-5 and V is TRBV28; 8 bases map to TRBD1. This receptor was obtained from a man in his late teens or twenties in good health. The chain's CDR3 is CASSRTDRASQPQHF. The DNA of the CDR3 is TGTGCCAGCAGCCGAACGGACAGGGCGTCTCAGCCCCAGCATTTT.